Given below is one T cell receptor (beta chain) in context. Its target is not known. CDR3 length equals 15 residues. Trimming shortened V by 2 bases and J by 2 bases, and 11 bases separated the two germline ends. CDR1 is SGDLS, CDR2 YYNGEE, per germline. This entry belongs to a study of CD8 T cells in ankylosing spondylitis. Whole-study findings and limits: Made up of under 10 highly homologous variants, a TCR beta motif appeared characteristic of ankylosing spondylitis blood.

TCRdb independently ran MiXCR on the 5' RACE reads; one entry per CDR3 protein. The data show about 700,000 distinct CDR3 sequences, around 20% seen once. Sequencing used blood, either unsorted or a sorted T cell fraction (not recorded which). This TCR was sampled from a male donor with ankylosing spondylitis. The V gene is TRBV9, the J gene TRBJ1-3, with no clear D. Here the CDR3 DNA reads TGTGCCAGCAGCGTCGCGGGTAAGGCTGGAAACACCATATATTTT. Residues: CASSVAGKAGNTIYF.